A selection of T cell receptor beta chains follows, all from one sample in a study of cytomegalovirus exposure and HLA in healthy donors. This table comes from immunoSEQ multiplex PCR, and its TCRdb copy is limited to in-frame clones, with some not included. The sample totals 70,000 to 85,000 clones; its top ten clones hold roughly 8%. Sequencing was carried out using PBMCs. These receptors originate from a female donor in good health and CMV-seropositive. CDR3s include the opening cysteine and the closing phenylalanine or tryptophan. A D gene is named only where the DNA matches it firmly.

13	TRBV6-1	TRBD1	TRBJ1-5	CASKTGVDQPQHF	TGTGCCAGTAAGACAGGGGTTGATCAGCCCCAGCATTTT
16	TRBV6-5	TRBD1	TRBJ2-1	CASSYSGQGADNEQFF	TGTGCCAGCAGTTACTCTGGACAGGGGGCCGACAATGAGCAGTTCTTC
13	TRBV6-1	-	TRBJ1-5	CASSTGRNQPQHF	TGTGCCAGCAGTACAGGGCGCAATCAGCCCCAGCATTTT
13	TRBV7-3	TRBD1	TRBJ1-1	CASASTGGTEAFF	TGTGCCAGCGCCTCCACAGGGGGCACTGAAGCTTTCTTT
16	TRBV9	-	TRBJ2-1	CASSGTTASSYNEQFF	TGTGCCAGCAGCGGGACTACGGCGAGCTCCTACAATGAGCAGTTCTTC
12	TRBV5-4	TRBD1	TRBJ2-1	CASGPTGNEQFF	TGTGCCAGCGGCCCGACAGGGAACGAGCAGTTCTTC
19	TRBV12-2	-	TRBJ2-7	CASPTELAGGPGRIYEQYF	TGTGCAAGTCCCACCGAACTAGCGGGAGGGCCGGGAAGGATATACGAGCAGTACTTC
13	TRBV7-9	TRBD1	TRBJ1-2	CASSLDRGYGYTF	TGTGCCAGCAGCCTCGACAGGGGGTATGGCTACACCTTC
17	TRBV5-6	TRBD2	TRBJ2-5	CASSFYGGGAGQETQYF	TGTGCCAGCAGCTTCTATGGCGGGGGGGCTGGCCAAGAGACCCAGTACTTC
15	TRBV28	TRBD1	TRBJ2-3	CASSLSGQGTDTQYF	TGTGCCAGCAGTTTGTCGGGACAGGGCACAGATACGCAGTATTTT
17	TRBV9	TRBD1	TRBJ1-1	CASSPIQGLRMGTEAFF	TGTGCCAGCAGCCCTATACAGGGGTTAAGGATGGGCACTGAAGCTTTCTTT
15	TRBV6-5	TRBD1	TRBJ2-7	CATKSPGQGAYEQYF	TGTGCCACCAAGTCTCCGGGACAGGGGGCCTACGAGCAGTACTTC
14	TRBV7-2	-	TRBJ1-2	CASSLERGPYGYTF	TGTGCCAGCAGCTTAGAGCGGGGCCCCTATGGCTACACCTTC
15	TRBV28	TRBD1	TRBJ2-7	CASSADRDRGDEQYF	TGTGCCAGCAGTGCCGACCGGGACAGGGGAGACGAGCAGTACTTC
12	TRBV27	TRBD1	TRBJ2-7	CASGTDRYEQYF	TGTGCCAGCGGGACAGACCGCTACGAGCAGTACTTC
14	TRBV5-1	-	TRBJ2-7	CASSLVASSYEQYF	TGCGCCAGCAGCTTGGTGGCCAGCTCCTACGAGCAGTACTTC
15	TRBV18	TRBD1	TRBJ1-2	CASSPAGQGFSGYTF	TGTGCCAGCTCACCAGCGGGACAGGGATTTTCTGGCTACACCTTC
13	TRBV6-1	-	TRBJ2-7	CASSDPGVYEQYF	TGTGCCAGCAGTGACCCCGGGGTGTACGAGCAGTACTTC
14	TRBV25-1	-	TRBJ2-7	CASSVGWEYYEQYF	TGTGCCAGCAGTGTTGGGTGGGAGTACTACGAGCAGTACTTC
15	TRBV30	TRBD1	TRBJ2-7	CAWRASGQGSYEQYF	TGTGCCTGGAGGGCTTCGGGACAGGGGTCCTACGAGCAGTACTTC
11	TRBV28	-	TRBJ2-1	CAGIGLAEQFF	TGTGCCGGCATCGGGTTAGCTGAGCAGTTCTTC
14	TRBV5-4	-	TRBJ1-4	CAVSGSATNEKLFF	TGTGCCGTGTCAGGGTCCGCAACTAATGAAAAACTGTTTTTT
14	TRBV30	TRBD1	TRBJ1-1	CACQGTGGNTEAFF	TGTGCCTGCCAAGGGACAGGGGGGAACACTGAAGCTTTCTTT
14	TRBV7-6	TRBD2	TRBJ2-2	CASGTSGGTGELFF	TGTGCCAGCGGGACTAGCGGGGGGACCGGGGAGCTGTTTTTT
15	TRBV28	TRBD1	TRBJ1-4	CASSSPPGGVEKLFF	TGTGCCAGCAGTTCCCCACCAGGGGGCGTTGAAAAACTGTTTTTT
16	TRBV6-6	-	TRBJ2-5	CASSYESPGMGETQYF	TGTGCCAGCAGTTACGAAAGTCCAGGGATGGGGGAGACCCAGTACTTC
13	TRBV27	-	TRBJ1-2	CASSWGHNYGYTF	TGTGCCAGCAGTTGGGGACATAACTATGGCTACACCTTC
14	TRBV12-5	-	TRBJ2-5	CASGSLDSQETQYF	TGTGCTAGTGGTTCCTTGGACAGCCAAGAGACCCAGTACTTC
16	TRBV27	-	TRBJ1-6	CASSLLAGRYNSPLHF	TGTGCCAGCAGTTTACTCGCAGGGAGGTATAATTCACCCCTCCACTTT
13	TRBV19	-	TRBJ1-2	CASSMTGEGGYTF	TGTGCCAGTAGTATGACGGGTGAGGGCGGCTACACCTTC
15	TRBV7-9	TRBD1	TRBJ2-7	CASRGTGAPFAEQYF	TGTGCCAGCAGGGGGACAGGGGCCCCGTTTGCCGAGCAGTACTTC
14	TRBV5-8	-	TRBJ1-2	CASSLVVGGYGYTF	TGTGCCAGCAGCTTGGTGGTGGGAGGCTATGGCTACACCTTC
15	TRBV7-9	-	TRBJ1-1	CASSTPEGGLTEAFF	TGTGCCAGCAGCACCCCGGAGGGAGGCTTAACTGAAGCTTTCTTT
18	TRBV7-9	TRBD2	TRBJ2-3	CASSWELGTSGMVDTQYF	TGTGCCAGCAGCTGGGAACTAGGGACTAGCGGGATGGTGGATACGCAGTATTTT
15	TRBV9	TRBD1	TRBJ1-6	CASSAPGQGGSPLHF	TGTGCCAGCAGCGCCCCTGGACAGGGGGGATCACCCCTCCACTTT
12	TRBV5-4	-	TRBJ2-7	CASSLGGYEQYF	TGTGCCAGCAGCTTGGGCGGTTACGAGCAGTACTTC
15	TRBV5-1	-	TRBJ2-1	CASSQWGQLDNEQFF	TGCGCCAGCAGCCAATGGGGTCAACTAGACAATGAGCAGTTCTTC
15	TRBV5-4	-	TRBJ1-3	CASSLGGAGGNTIYF	TGTGCCAGCAGCTTGGGGGGCGCAGGGGGAAACACCATATATTTT
14	TRBV4-1	TRBD2	TRBJ2-3	CASSLAGGTDTQYF	TGCGCCAGCAGCTTAGCGGGGGGCACAGATACGCAGTATTTT
13	TRBV21-1	-	TRBJ2-5	CASMSGFQETQYF	TGTGCCAGCATGTCGGGATTTCAAGAGACCCAGTACTTC
15	TRBV5-4	TRBD1	TRBJ1-4	CASSAGQGINEKLFF	TGTGCCAGCAGCGCAGGACAGGGGATAAATGAAAAACTGTTTTTT
14	TRBV6-6	-	TRBJ1-3	CASSPDLIGNTIYF	TGTGCCAGCAGCCCGGACTTGATAGGAAACACCATATATTTT
20	TRBV6-1	TRBD2	TRBJ2-7	CASSVSVGLAGVGSGLEQYF	TGTGCCAGCAGTGTTTCCGTCGGACTAGCGGGAGTGGGGAGTGGCTTAGAGCAGTACTTC
14	TRBV5-1	-	TRBJ2-7	CASSLGVQTDEQYF	TGCGCCAGCAGCTTGGGGGTACAGACCGACGAGCAGTACTTC
18	TRBV4-1	TRBD2	TRBJ2-3	CASSQVRSGSGGTDTQYF	TGCGCCAGCAGCCAAGTTAGGAGCGGGAGCGGCGGCACAGATACGCAGTATTTT
14	TRBV19	-	TRBJ1-1	CASSIRGKNTEAFF	TGTGCCAGTAGTATTAGGGGGAAAAACACTGAAGCTTTCTTT
12	TRBV18	-	TRBJ2-7	CASSPSSYEQYF	TGTGCCAGCTCACCATCATCCTACGAGCAGTACTTC
17	TRBV5-1	-	TRBJ2-6	CASSLGGRRAGANVLTF	TGCGCCAGCAGCTTGGGAGGTAGGAGGGCCGGGGCCAACGTCCTGACTTTC
16	TRBV18	TRBD2	TRBJ2-2	CASSSGTSAYTGELFF	TGTGCCAGCTCATCCGGGACTAGCGCCTACACCGGGGAGCTGTTTTTT
15	TRBV5-5	TRBD1	TRBJ2-7	CASSYRGELTYEQYF	TGTGCCAGCAGCTACAGGGGGGAACTTACCTACGAGCAGTACTTC
13	TRBV5-1	-	TRBJ1-1	CASSFEGRTEAFF	TGCGCCAGCAGCTTTGAGGGAAGGACTGAAGCTTTCTTT